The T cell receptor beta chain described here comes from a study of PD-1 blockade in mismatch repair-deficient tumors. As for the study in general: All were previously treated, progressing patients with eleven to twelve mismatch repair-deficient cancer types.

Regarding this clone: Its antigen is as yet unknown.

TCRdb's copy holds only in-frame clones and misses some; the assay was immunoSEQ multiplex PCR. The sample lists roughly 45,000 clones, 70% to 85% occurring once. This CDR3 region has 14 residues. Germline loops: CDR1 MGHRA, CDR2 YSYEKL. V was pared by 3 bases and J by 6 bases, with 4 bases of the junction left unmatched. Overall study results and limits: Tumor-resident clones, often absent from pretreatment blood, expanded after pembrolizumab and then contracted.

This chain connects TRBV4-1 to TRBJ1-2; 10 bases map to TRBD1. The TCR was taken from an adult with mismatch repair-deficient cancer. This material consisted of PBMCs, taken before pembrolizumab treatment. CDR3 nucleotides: TGCGCCAGCAGCCATCCGGGACAGGGGAATGGCTACACCTTC. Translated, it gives CASSHPGQGNGYTF.